This T cell receptor (beta chain) comes out of a study of T cells after posttransplantation cyclophosphamide. Findings and caveats of the study: TRB clonality was highly associated with recipient CMV seropositivity and reactivation. Skin or GI-infiltrating T cells shared few TRB sequences with blood.

Data came from immunoSEQ multiplex PCR; TCRdb stores just in-frame clones and leaves some out. The repertoire holds approximately 28,000 clones, with just over 90% as singletons. Cells defined as naive were viable CD3+CD4+ or CD3+CD8+ and CCR7+CD45RA+CD45RO-CD95-CD27+CD28+. Of note for this clone: As yet, its antigen is unknown.

J lost 10 bases, V lost 4 bases, and 6 bases had no gene match. Per germline, CDR1 SGDLS and CDR2 YYNGEE. There are 14 residues in the CDR3. This TCR derives from a woman in her sixties or seventies in good health, CMV-negative, and a related stem cell transplant donor. The specimen was naive CD4+ T cells sorted from PBMCs. The chain is built from TRBV9 and TRBJ2-1; 12 bases map to TRBD1. The CDR3 region has the DNA TGTGCCAGCAGCAGGGACAGGGGGCGGGACGAGCAGTTCTTC. As protein: CASSRDRGRDEQFF.